This TCR beta chain was captured in a study of cytomegalovirus exposure and HLA in healthy donors. Findings and caveats of the study: Researchers reported in a later analysis that a missense DCLRE1C variant was tied to TCR beta V- and J-gene trimming. Later work showed greater clonal expansion in HLA-associated TCR beta chains than in equally common others.

This clone has just a few counts. Its specificity is not known. This CDR3 is also generated by other DNA sequences in the sample. Losses at the gene ends were 0 bases for V and 0 bases for J; bases not matched to a gene: 0. Germline CDR1 is SGDLS and CDR2 is YYNGEE. The CDR3 length is 14 residues. Vbeta (60) and Jbeta (13) primers were used in the PCR. Sequencing used immunoSEQ multiplex PCR; TCRdb keeps in-frame clones, though not all of them. The table has fewer than 200,000 clones, around three quarters seen once. This clonotype was obtained from a woman aged 30 to 39 in good health and CMV-seronegative. The sequencing input was PBMCs. This chain connects TRBV9 to TRBJ2-7, with 7 bases identical to TRBD1. CDR3 protein: CASSVGDSSYEQYF. The CDR3 DNA reads TGTGCCAGCAGCGTAGGGGACAGCTCCTACGAGCAGTACTTC.